These 26 T cell receptor beta chains share one sample of origin, sequenced in a study of brain T cells in children with intractable seizures. Some clones are missing from TCRdb's copy, which holds only in-frame ones; the method was immunoSEQ multiplex PCR. The sample contains about 110,000 clones, roughly 92% of which appear only once. The sample in question was peripheral blood, obtained at surgery. Receptors originate from a boy younger than two with hemimegalencephaly and intractable seizures.

The V call is TRBV5-1, the J call TRBJ2-7; the D is unclear. Between the trimmed V and J ends, which lost 0 bases and 1 base, there was a span of 8 bases. Germline CDR1 SGHRS, CDR2 YFSETQ. CDR3 length equals 14 residues. The CDR3 nucleotides are TGCGCCAGCAGCTTGGAAACAGAATCCTACGAGCAGTACTTC. Protein product: CASSLETESYEQYF.

The chain has TRBV6-4 and TRBJ2-2; possible D gene TRBD1, 7 bases. CDR3 length equals 16 residues. The germline CDR1 and CDR2 sequences are MRHNA and SNTAGT. V dropped 0 bases and J dropped 4 bases, with 12 bases sitting between them. The CDR3 sequence: CASSDSGGGFTGELFF. CDR3 DNA sequence: TGTGCCAGCAGTGACTCTGGAGGGGGCTTCACCGGGGAGCTGTTTTTT.

This clone was recorded once. J is TRBJ2-3 and V is TRBV9; tentative D call: TRBD2 (5 bases). Germline CDR1 is SGDLS and CDR2 is YYNGEE. Trimming removed 0 bases at V and 6 bases at J, with 17 bases between. The CDR3 has 16 residues. CDR3 in amino acids: CASSVGGLGPPDTQYF. Written as DNA, the CDR3 is TGTGCCAGCAGCGTAGGAGGGCTAGGACCTCCCGATACGCAGTATTTT.

The CDR3 region is CASSSEKWGEQYF. DNA for the CDR3: TGCGCCAGCAGTTCTGAGAAATGGGGCGAGCAGTACTTC. This chain joins TRBV4-1 and TRBJ2-7; the D is unclear. Germline V gene lookup returns CDR1 MGHRA and CDR2 YSYEKL. The length of the CDR3 is 13 residues. The V and J ends lost 6 bases and 6 bases respectively, with 15 bases between them.

The chain combines TRBV18 with TRBJ2-1, with 8 bases aligning to TRBD2. After removal of 4 bases from V and 6 bases from J, the junction contained 14 bases not matched to a gene. The CDR3 runs 17 residues. Germline V CDR1 and CDR2: KGHSH, LQKENI. This chain's CDR3 is CASSRGIAGRISNEQFF. The DNA of the CDR3 is TGTGCCAGCTCACGCGGGATAGCGGGGAGGATTAGCAATGAGCAGTTCTTC.

The chain joins TRBV4-1 to TRBJ2-3, with D perhaps matching TRBD1 or TRBD2 (5 bases each). V lost 6 bases and J lost 1, with 5 bases in between. Germline CDR1 is MGHRA and CDR2 is YSYEKL. The CDR3 extends over 12 amino acids. CDR3 amino acids: CASRGGTDTQYF. The CDR3 nucleotides read TGCGCCAGCAGGGGGGGCACAGATACGCAGTATTTT.

The rearrangement uses TRBV30 and TRBJ2-1, with D unresolved. Deletions cut 1 base from V and 1 base from J, with 11 bases between. This CDR3 has 15 residues. From germline, CDR1 is GTSNPN and CDR2 SVGIG (reference sequence). CDR3 nucleotide sequence: TGTGCCTGGAGTGCCCTTAGTCCGTCCTACAATGAGCAGTTCTTC. Translating it yields CAWSALSPSYNEQFF.

CDR3 coding DNA: TGTGCCAGCAGTGGTCTATACAATGAGCAGTTCTTC. Its translation: CASSGLYNEQFF. This chain uses TRBV25-1 with TRBJ2-1; D remains ambiguous. This CDR3 spans 12 amino acids. Germline-derived CDR1 and CDR2 are MGHDK and SYGVNS. The ends were cut back, 4 bases at V and 4 bases at J, with 5 bases in the middle.

The chain combines TRBV28 with TRBJ1-5, with D maybe TRBD1 (6 bases). Per the germline V gene, CDR1 is MDHEN and CDR2 is SYDVKM. Between the trimmed V and J ends, which lost 2 bases and 0 bases, there was a span of 8 bases. This CDR3 has 15 residues. CDR3 amino acids: CASSLGGYSNQPQHF. In DNA form, the CDR3 reads TGTGCCAGCAGTTTAGGGGGCTATAGCAATCAGCCCCAGCATTTT.

A single count supports this clone. The same CDR3 can be traced to other DNA sequences in this sample. The V call is TRBV28, the J call TRBJ1-1; TRBD1 agrees at 8 bases. Trimming took 2 bases from V and 4 from J; bases not matched to a gene: 0. The CDR3 runs 13 residues. CDR1 is MDHEN, CDR2 SYDVKM, per germline. The CDR3 nucleotides read TGTGCCAGCAGTTTAACAGGGGGCACTGAAGCTTTCTTT. Encoded protein: CASSLTGGTEAFF.

This chain connects TRBV12-3 or TRBV12-4 to TRBJ2-7, with D maybe TRBD1 (5 bases). This CDR3 has 13 residues. V was shortened by 3 bases and J by 0 bases, with 6 bases between the two germline ends. The CDR3 region is CASSLTVSYEQYF. The CDR3 bases are TGTGCCAGCAGTTTGACAGTCTCCTACGAGCAGTACTTC.

The V gene is TRBV6-2 or TRBV6-3, the J gene TRBJ2-7; tentatively, D is TRBD2 (7 bases). With 6 bases removed from V and 3 bases from J, the gap between germline ends came to 15 bases. CDR1 is MNHEY and CDR2 is SVGEGT in the germline V gene. The CDR3 covers 14 residues. The CDR3: CASSLEGGIYEQYF. CDR3 sequence (DNA): TGTGCCAGCAGCCTCGAGGGGGGGATCTACGAGCAGTACTTC.

The chain carries TRBV5-1 and TRBJ2-3; maybe TRBD1 (6 bases). This CDR3 spans 15 amino acids. The germline CDR1 and CDR2 sequences are SGHRS and YFSETQ. The V and J ends lost 2 bases and 1 base respectively, with 11 bases between them. The CDR3 DNA follows: TGCGCCAGCAGCTTTGCGACAGGCCGCACAGATACGCAGTATTTT. As protein: CASSFATGRTDTQYF. Supplemented by reference TRBV5-1 and TRBJ2-3, the full variable domain reads KAGVTQTPRYLIKTRGQQVTLSCSPISGHRSVSWYQQTPGQGLQFLFEYFSETQRNKGNFPGRFSGRQFSNSRSEMNVSTLELGDSALYLCASSFATGRTDTQYFGPGTRLTVL.

The rearrangement joins TRBV11-2 to TRBJ2-1, with 11 bases that match TRBD2. The CDR3 has 15 amino acids. V lost 1 base, J lost 4 bases, and 0 bases stayed unmatched. The germline V gene encodes CDR1 SGHAT and CDR2 FQNNGV. In DNA, the CDR3 is TGTGCCAGCAGCTTAGCTAGCGGGAGGTACAATGAGCAGTTCTTC. The encoded protein is CASSLASGRYNEQFF.

The chain has TRBV28 and TRBJ2-7; 8 nucleotides agree with TRBD1. The CDR3 has 16 residues. With V trimmed by 4 bases and J by 0 bases, 8 bases remained unmatched. Germline V lookup: CDR1 MDHEN, CDR2 SYDVKM. CDR3 region: CASSSPLGQASYEQYF. Written as DNA, the CDR3 is TGTGCCAGCAGTTCTCCTCTGGGACAGGCCTCCTACGAGCAGTACTTC.

This sequence joins TRBV13 and TRBJ2-7, with 7 positions matching TRBD1. Germline CDR1 and CDR2: PRHDT and FYEKMQ (reference sequence). This CDR3 contains 19 residues. V gave up 6 bases and J gave up 2 bases; unmatched junction bases: 22. The CDR3 coding sequence is TGTGCCAGCAGTAAAAAGGGGACAGCCTCTTCTTTTTATCCCTACGAGCAGTACTTC. Translating gives CASSKKGTASSFYPYEQYF. Combining the CDR3 with reference TRBV13 and TRBJ2-7 gives the whole variable domain AAGVIQSPRHLIKEKRETATLKCYPIPRHDTVYWYQQGPGQDPQFLISFYEKMQSDKGSIPDRFSAQQFSDYHSELNMSSLELGDSALYFCASSKKGTASSFYPYEQYFGPGTRLTVT.

The sample holds one count of this clone. The gene calls are TRBV19 and TRBJ2-3; 11 positions match TRBD2. V trimming: 1 base; J trimming: 4 bases; junction bases outside the gene matches: 1. The germline V gene has CDR1 LNHDA and CDR2 SQIVND (reference sequence). The CDR3 consists of 15 residues. CDR3 loop: CASSIVAGGADTQYF. In DNA form, the CDR3 reads TGTGCCAGTAGTATAGTAGCGGGAGGGGCAGATACGCAGTATTTT.

This rearrangement joins TRBV6-5 to TRBJ1-1; D unresolved. From germline, CDR1 is MNHEY and CDR2 SVGAGI. This CDR3 comprises 13 residues. V was cut by 10 bases and J by 6 bases, with 18 bases left in between. The CDR3 sequence is CATFKGMGAEAFF. CDR3 DNA sequence: TGTGCCACCTTCAAGGGTATGGGCGCTGAAGCTTTCTTT.

The chain recombines TRBV6-5 with TRBJ2-1; D uncertain. From germline, CDR1 is MNHEY and CDR2 SVGAGI. The CDR3 has 14 residues. V was pared by 6 bases and J by 5 bases, with 14 bases between. CDR3 sequence: CASSLLRQDNEQFF. CDR3 in DNA: TGTGCCAGCAGCCTGTTAAGGCAAGACAATGAGCAGTTCTTC.

CDR3 nucleotide sequence: TGCAGTGCTAGTGGGGGGTCCGGACAGGGATCAGGCAATCAGCCCCAGCATTTT. Amino acid sequence: CSASGGSGQGSGNQPQHF. The chain is built from TRBV20-1 and TRBJ1-5; 8 positions match TRBD1. This CDR3 region has 18 residues. Germline lookup yields CDR1 DFQATT and CDR2 SNEGSKA (reference sequence). V was clipped by 3 bases and J by 2 bases; unmatched bases: 15.

This chain connects TRBV19 to TRBJ2-2; perhaps TRBD1 as D (6 bases). CDR1 and CDR2 from the germline V gene are LNHDA and SQIVND (reference sequence). This CDR3 contains 15 residues. V gave up 4 bases and J gave up 6 bases, with 15 bases separating them. The chain's CDR3 is CASSTLLQGAGELFF. For the CDR3, the DNA is TGTGCCAGTAGTACCCTCCTACAGGGAGCCGGGGAGCTGTTTTTT. Using reference TRBV19 and TRBJ2-2 for the parts outside the CDR3, the full variable domain is DGGITQSPKYLFRKEGQNVTLSCEQNLNHDAMYWYRQDPGQGLRLIYYSQIVNDFQKGDIAEGYSVSREKKESFPLTVTSAQKNPTAFYLCASSTLLQGAGELFFGEGSRLTVL.

The chain carries TRBV13 and TRBJ2-5; tentatively, D is TRBD1 or TRBD2 (5 bases each). Germline loops: CDR1 PRHDT, CDR2 FYEKMQ (reference sequence). V was trimmed by 4 bases and J by 0 bases, leaving 9 bases between them. The CDR3 length is 14 residues. CDR3 loop: CASSSGTYQETQYF. CDR3 in DNA: TGTGCCAGCAGCTCGGGGACCTACCAAGAGACCCAGTACTTC.

The chain carries TRBV5-6 and TRBJ1-5; D gene uncertain. The CDR3 runs 13 residues. CDR1 and CDR2 from the germline V gene are SGHDT and YYEEEE. Trimming left V 3 bases short and J 3 bases short, with 7 bases between. CDR3 sequence reads: CASSWGSNQPQHF. The CDR3 nucleotides read TGTGCCAGCAGCTGGGGTTCCAATCAGCCCCAGCATTTT.

The chain links TRBV19 to TRBJ1-2; D is unresolved. V shed 2 bases and J shed 4 bases, with 11 bases lying between them. CDR3 length: 14 amino acids. Germline CDR1 reads LNHDA; CDR2 reads SQIVND (reference sequence). The CDR3 reads CASSINDVVYGYTF. CDR3 DNA: TGTGCCAGTAGTATAAACGACGTCGTCTATGGCTACACCTTC.

The rearrangement joins TRBV6-2 or TRBV6-3 to TRBJ1-6, with 8 bases that match TRBD1. The CDR3 is 19 residues long. From germline, CDR1 is MNHEY and CDR2 SVGEGT. V shed 5 bases and J 9 bases; nucleotides not matched to a gene: 21. This CDR3 is CASSPLLDRDLKKRSPLHF. DNA for the CDR3: TGTGCCAGCAGTCCACTATTGGACAGGGATCTTAAGAAGCGTTCACCCCTCCACTTT.

The rearrangement joins TRBV4-2 to TRBJ2-7, with 7 bases fitting TRBD2. Trimming at V came to 4 bases and at J to 0 bases, leaving 6 bases not matched to a gene. The CDR3 length is 15 residues. Germline lookup yields CDR1 LGHNA and CDR2 YNFKEQ. CDR3 bases: TGTGCCAGCAGCCTATTCCGGACTAGCTCCTACGAGCAGTACTTC. This encodes CASSLFRTSSYEQYF.